This T cell receptor (beta chain) appears in the sequencing data of a study of shared clonotypes between healthy human individuals. For the study at large: In total, the donors were a couple of women and a few men aged 18 to 49. Study outcomes and limitations: Naive CD4 clonotypes overlapped across several donors at about 5.3%. Tissue TCR repertoires likely differ from these blood-only repertoires.

Every immunoSEQ plate was one replicate of a subset's evenly spread DNA. Using immunoSEQ multiplex PCR, the repertoire was profiled, and TCRdb retains in-frame clones only, with some absent. Of 2 million to 2.5 million clones listed, 95% are singletons. CDR3 length: 13 amino acids. Germline CDR1 MNHEY, CDR2 SVGAGI. V gave up 11 bases and J gave up 0 bases, with 14 bases separating them. Notes on this clone: The antigen is not known.

The TCR originated in a man aged 18 to 29 in good health. J is TRBJ2-7 and V is TRBV6-5; D perhaps matches TRBD2 (7 bases). Sequencing used naive CD4+ T cells sorted from blood. Subset specified: CD45RA+ positively selected. The CDR3 DNA follows: TGTGCCGGCGGCGGGGGCTCCTCCTACGAGCAGTACTTC. Translating gives CAGGGGSSYEQYF.